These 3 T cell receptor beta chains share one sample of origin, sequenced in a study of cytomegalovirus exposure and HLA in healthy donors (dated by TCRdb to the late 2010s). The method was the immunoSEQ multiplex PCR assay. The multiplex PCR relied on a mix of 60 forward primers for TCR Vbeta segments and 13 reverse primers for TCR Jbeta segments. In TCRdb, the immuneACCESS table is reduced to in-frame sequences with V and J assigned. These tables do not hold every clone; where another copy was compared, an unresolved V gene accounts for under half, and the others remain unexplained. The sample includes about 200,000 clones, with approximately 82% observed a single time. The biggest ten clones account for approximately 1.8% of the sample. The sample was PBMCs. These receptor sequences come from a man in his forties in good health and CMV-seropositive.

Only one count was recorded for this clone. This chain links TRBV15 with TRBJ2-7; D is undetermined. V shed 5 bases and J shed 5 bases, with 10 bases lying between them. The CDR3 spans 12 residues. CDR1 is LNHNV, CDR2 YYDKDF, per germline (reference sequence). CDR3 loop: CATSPDEDEQYF. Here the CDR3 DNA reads TGTGCCACCAGCCCTGACGAGGACGAGCAGTACTTC.

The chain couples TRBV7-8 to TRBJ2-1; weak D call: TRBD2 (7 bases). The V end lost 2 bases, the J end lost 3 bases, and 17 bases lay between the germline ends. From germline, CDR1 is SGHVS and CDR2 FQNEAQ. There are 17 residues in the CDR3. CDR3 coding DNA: TGTGCCAGCAGCTTAATGCAGGGGAGGGGAAACTACAATGAGCAGTTCTTC. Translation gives CASSLMQGRGNYNEQFF.

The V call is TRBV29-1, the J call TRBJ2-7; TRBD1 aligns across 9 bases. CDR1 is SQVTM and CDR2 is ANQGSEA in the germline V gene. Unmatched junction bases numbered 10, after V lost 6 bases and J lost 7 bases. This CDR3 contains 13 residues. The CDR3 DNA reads TGCAGCGTAGAAACCTGGACAGGGGTTGAGCAGTACTTC. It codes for CSVETWTGVEQYF.